The 23 T cell receptor beta chains below come from one sample, sequenced in a study of blood T cell repertoires in COVID-19. Sequenced by immunoSEQ multiplex PCR; TCRdb stores in-frame clones only, minus some. Counted here are about 400,000 clones, more than 85% occurring once; the ten biggest clones make up around 4.5%. Sequencing input: peripheral blood. The receptors stem from a woman in her 30s with acute or convalescent COVID-19.

The chain combines TRBV30 with TRBJ2-7; 10 nucleotides align to TRBD2. Unmatched junction bases numbered 8, after V lost 5 bases and J lost 4 bases. Germline CDR1 reads GTSNPN; CDR2 reads SVGIG (reference sequence). The CDR3 runs to 14 residues. CDR3 loop: CAWSIAGGMYEQYF. The CDR3 DNA follows: TGTGCCTGGTCAATAGCGGGGGGTATGTACGAGCAGTACTTC.

The gene calls are TRBV6-5 and TRBJ2-7; 7 bases agree with TRBD2. In germline, CDR1 is MNHEY, CDR2 SVGAGI. V lost 2 bases to trimming and J lost 3 bases; unmatched junction nucleotides: 7. This CDR3 is 15 amino acids long. As DNA, the CDR3 is TGTGCCAGCAGTTACGTGGCTAGCGGAAGCTACGAGCAGTACTTC. Encoded protein: CASSYVASGSYEQYF.

J is TRBJ2-3 and V is TRBV7-7, with 8 nucleotides matching TRBD2. The V and J ends lost 6 bases and 4 bases, in that order; junction bases with no gene match: 12. Germline CDR1 is SSHAT and CDR2 is FNYEAQ (reference sequence). CDR3 size: 16 residues. CDR3 nucleotide sequence: TGTGCCAGCAGTCGACGGGGGCGGGGGGCCGCAGATACGCAGTATTTT. Encoded protein: CASSRRGRGAADTQYF.

There are a few counts of this clone. The rearrangement uses TRBV5-1 and TRBJ2-7; 7 positions agree with TRBD1. The CDR3 consists of 15 residues. Trimming at V came to 4 bases and at J to 3 bases, leaving 10 bases not matched to a gene. CDR1 is SGHRS and CDR2 is YFSETQ in the germline V gene. The CDR3 DNA reads TGCGCCAGCAGCCTAGAAACGGGACAGAGCTACGAGCAGTACTTC. Its translation is CASSLETGQSYEQYF. The entire variable domain, with the rest obtained from reference TRBV5-1 and TRBJ2-7, is as follows: KAGVTQTPRYLIKTRGQQVTLSCSPISGHRSVSWYQQTPGQGLQFLFEYFSETQRNKGNFPGRFSGRQFSNSRSEMNVSTLELGDSALYLCASSLETGQSYEQYFGPGTRLTVT.

The chain recombines TRBV19 with TRBJ2-7; a possible D gene is TRBD1 (6 bases). V was cut by 8 bases and J by 2 bases, with 22 bases left in between. Per the germline V gene, CDR1 is LNHDA and CDR2 is SQIVND (reference sequence). The CDR3 sequence is 16 residues long. Here the CDR3 reads CASSGSGTSGTYEQYF. Written as DNA, the CDR3 is TGTGCCAGTTCTGGCTCCGGGACAAGTGGGACCTACGAGCAGTACTTC.

The chain employs TRBV2 and TRBJ2-7, with D tentatively TRBD2 (5 bases). The V gene lost 3 bases and the J gene lost 3 bases, with 12 bases spanning the gap. The CDR3 is 14 amino acids. Germline V lookup: CDR1 SNHLY, CDR2 FYNNEI. The CDR3 coding sequence is TGTGCCAGCAGTGATTCCGGGGTCCGCTACGAGCAGTACTTC. It yields the protein CASSDSGVRYEQYF.

The chain employs TRBV9 and TRBJ1-2; D ambiguous. CDR1 and CDR2 (germline): SGDLS, YYNGEE. The ends were cut back, 2 bases at V and 6 bases at J, with 11 bases in the middle. The CDR3 extends over 13 amino acids. The CDR3 DNA reads as TGTGCCAGCAGCGTTCCCGGGTCCGATGGCTACACCTTC. Protein sequence: CASSVPGSDGYTF.

The chain recombines TRBV3-1 (or the pseudogene TRBV3-2) with TRBJ2-6; possible D gene TRBD1, 6 bases. Looked up from germline, CDR1 is LGHDT and CDR2 is YNNKEL (reference sequence). The CDR3 consists of 16 residues. The V and J ends lost 4 bases and 3 bases respectively, with 13 bases between them. CDR3 bases: TGTGCCAGCAGCCCCAGGGCAGGGGTTGGGGCCAACGTCCTGACTTTC. Its protein product is CASSPRAGVGANVLTF.

V is TRBV13 and J is TRBJ2-7; the D gene is possibly TRBD2 (6 bases). Trimming removed 5 bases at V and 2 bases at J, with 19 bases between. The length of the CDR3 is 16 residues. Germline V gene lookup returns CDR1 PRHDT and CDR2 FYEKMQ (reference sequence). The CDR3 spells CASSKLLALLTYEQYF. CDR3 nucleotide sequence: TGTGCCAGCAGCAAACTACTAGCACTACTTACCTACGAGCAGTACTTC.

This CDR3 is CASSLTGLGELFF. The CDR3 coding sequence is TGTGCCAGCAGCTTAACGGGCCTCGGGGAGCTGTTTTTT. This rearrangement joins TRBV7-3 to TRBJ2-2; D call uncertain. Germline CDR1 SGHTA, CDR2 FQGTGA. V lost 0 bases and J 7 bases, leaving 6 bases between the germline ends. The CDR3 consists of 13 residues.

The J gene is TRBJ1-5, the V gene TRBV12-5; tentatively, D is TRBD1 (6 bases). V was pared by 0 bases and J by 0 bases, with 12 bases between. CDR1 LGHNT and CDR2 FRNRAP come from the germline V gene. This CDR3 is built from 17 residues. CDR3 nucleotide sequence: TGTGCTAGTGGTTTGGTACCCGGGACATTTAGCAATCAGCCCCAGCATTTT. Translating gives CASGLVPGTFSNQPQHF.

The chain links TRBV14 to TRBJ1-1; D may be TRBD1 (5 bases). The CDR3 consists of 14 residues. Germline values: CDR1 SGHDN, CDR2 FVKESK. The germline V and J ends were trimmed by 1 base and 4 bases, with 10 bases remaining between them. Here the CDR3 reads CASSQVGGPTEAFF. The CDR3 DNA reads TGTGCCAGCAGCCAAGTCGGGGGTCCCACTGAAGCTTTCTTT. The variable domain in full, completed from reference TRBV14 and TRBJ1-1, reads EAGVTQFPSHSVIEKGQTVTLRCDPISGHDNLYWYRRVMGKEIKFLLHFVKESKQDESGMPNNRFLAERTGGTYSTLKVQPAELEDSGVYFCASSQVGGPTEAFFGQGTRLTVV.

The rearrangement links TRBV5-1 to TRBJ2-3, with D maybe TRBD2 (6 bases). Germline CDR1 reads SGHRS; CDR2 reads YFSETQ. This CDR3 spans 18 amino acids. V lost 0 bases to trimming and J lost 3 bases, with 20 bases between them. The CDR3 sequence: CASSLAGYLVAVTDTQYF. The CDR3, as DNA: TGCGCCAGCAGCTTGGCGGGCTATTTGGTAGCGGTTACAGATACGCAGTATTTT.

J is TRBJ2-5 and V is TRBV5-6, with D unclear. There are 12 residues in the CDR3. Germline values: CDR1 SGHDT, CDR2 YYEEEE. The ends were cut back, 2 bases at V and 3 bases at J, with 5 bases in the middle. The CDR3 loop reads CASSLTEETQYF. CDR3 nucleotides: TGTGCCAGCAGCTTAACAGAAGAGACCCAGTACTTC.

V usage is TRBV27 and J usage is TRBJ1-5, with TRBD1 identical over 8 bases. Germline trimming cut 6 bases from V and 2 bases from J; bases unmatched to any gene: 9. CDR3 length equals 16 residues. Looked up from germline, CDR1 is MNHEY and CDR2 is SMNVEV (reference sequence). Here the CDR3 DNA reads TGTGCCAGCAGCCCGGACAGGGCTAGTGGCAATCAGCCCCAGCATTTT. It specifies CASSPDRASGNQPQHF.

V and J are TRBV4-1 and TRBJ2-7; no clear D gene. Trimming stripped 1 base from V and 3 bases from J, with 7 bases between. In germline, CDR1 is MGHRA, CDR2 YSYEKL. CDR3 size: 13 residues. CDR3 protein: CASSQVIGYEQYF. CDR3 nucleotides: TGCGCCAGCAGCCAAGTAATCGGCTACGAGCAGTACTTC.

The chain is built from TRBV24-1 and TRBJ2-1, with 7 bases aligning to TRBD1. The CDR3 sequence is 13 residues long. The V gene's germline CDR1 is KGHDR and CDR2 SFDVKD. V gave up 2 bases and J gave up 7 bases; unmatched junction bases: 1. The CDR3 nucleotides read TGTGCCACCAGTGATTGGACAGGTAATGAGCAGTTCTTC. Translated: CATSDWTGNEQFF.

A single count supports this clone. V gene TRBV7-9 combines with J gene TRBJ2-2; D is uncertain. The V end was cut by 2 bases, the J end by 4 bases, with 8 bases between. Germline V gene sequence: CDR1 SEHNR, CDR2 FQNEAQ (reference sequence). The CDR3 totals 14 residues. The CDR3 DNA reads as TGTGCCAGCAGCTTACTCGGGTCCACCGGGGAGCTGTTTTTT. Protein product: CASSLLGSTGELFF.

The chain carries TRBV5-1 and TRBJ2-2; 10 bases map to TRBD2. The CDR3 loop spans 16 amino acids. Per germline, CDR1 SGHRS and CDR2 YFSETQ. V was pared by 0 bases and J by 5 bases, with 4 bases of the junction left unmatched. The CDR3 reads CASSLVGAGGTGELFF. CDR3 sequence (DNA): TGCGCCAGCAGCTTGGTTGGAGCGGGGGGGACCGGGGAGCTGTTTTTT.

The CDR3 region is CASSFDIEYEQYF. In DNA, the CDR3 is TGCGCCAGCAGCTTCGACATAGAATACGAGCAGTACTTC. The chain is built from TRBV5-1 and TRBJ2-7; D is ambiguous. The V gene's germline CDR1 is SGHRS and CDR2 YFSETQ. The V and J ends lost 2 bases and 4 bases respectively, with 10 bases between them. The CDR3 loop spans 13 amino acids.

This clone was counted only a few times. The rearrangement uses TRBV10-3 and TRBJ2-2, with 8 nucleotides matching TRBD1. Trimming took 6 bases from V and 1 from J; bases not matched to a gene: 1. Germline lookup yields CDR1 ENHRY and CDR2 SYGVKD. This CDR3 contains 14 residues. DNA of the CDR3: TGTGCCATCAGGGGACAGGTGAACACCGGGGAGCTGTTTTTT. It is translated as CAIRGQVNTGELFF.

The gene calls are TRBV10-1 and TRBJ1-5; D unresolved. Per the germline V gene, CDR1 is WNHNN and CDR2 is SYGVQD (reference sequence). The CDR3 is 13 amino acids. With 10 bases removed from V and 0 bases from J, the gap between germline ends came to 10 bases. The CDR3 sequence: CATNPNSNQPQHF. For the CDR3, the DNA is TGCGCCACCAATCCTAATAGCAATCAGCCCCAGCATTTT.

The chain employs TRBV30 and TRBJ2-6; TRBD2 is a possible D gene (5 bases). Germline loops: CDR1 GTSNPN, CDR2 SVGIG (reference sequence). The CDR3 is 14 residues long. V lost 3 bases to trimming and J lost 10 bases, with 16 bases between them. The CDR3 bases are TGTGCCTGGAGAGACCGGGATCCCTTTAACGTCCTGACTTTC. Translation: CAWRDRDPFNVLTF. Full variable domain (outside the CDR3, taken from reference TRBV30 and TRBJ2-6): SQTIHQWPATLVQPVGSPLSLECTVEGTSNPNLYWYRQAAGRGLQLLFYSVGIGQISSEVPQNLSASRPQDRQFILSSKKLLLSDSGFYLCAWRDRDPFNVLTFGAGSRLTVL.